This T cell receptor (beta chain) was sequenced in a study of T cell responses to AZD1222 COVID-19 vaccine. Profiling relied on immunoSEQ multiplex PCR, and the TCRdb table lists in-frame clones only, not all of them. This repertoire shows 140,000 to 150,000 clones, 85% to 95% found once; its top ten account for about 5.1%. This CDR3 has 14 residues. V lost 3 bases to trimming and J lost 3 bases; unmatched junction nucleotides: 2. Germline assignment: CDR1 MRHNA and CDR2 SNTAGT. In regard to this clone: The antigen is undetermined.

Study-level results: Clonal diversity was possibly underestimated, and white British individuals and females predominated among donors. At study baseline, merely more than 5 AZD1222 recipients were seropositive.

V and J are TRBV6-4 and TRBJ2-3; 8 bases are a match to TRBD2. This receptor was identified in an adult in good health. Specimen: peripheral blood, collected on day 0 of AZD1222 vaccination. CDR3 protein: CASSETSGTDTQYF. In DNA, the CDR3 is TGTGCCAGCAGTGAAACTAGCGGTACAGATACGCAGTATTTT.